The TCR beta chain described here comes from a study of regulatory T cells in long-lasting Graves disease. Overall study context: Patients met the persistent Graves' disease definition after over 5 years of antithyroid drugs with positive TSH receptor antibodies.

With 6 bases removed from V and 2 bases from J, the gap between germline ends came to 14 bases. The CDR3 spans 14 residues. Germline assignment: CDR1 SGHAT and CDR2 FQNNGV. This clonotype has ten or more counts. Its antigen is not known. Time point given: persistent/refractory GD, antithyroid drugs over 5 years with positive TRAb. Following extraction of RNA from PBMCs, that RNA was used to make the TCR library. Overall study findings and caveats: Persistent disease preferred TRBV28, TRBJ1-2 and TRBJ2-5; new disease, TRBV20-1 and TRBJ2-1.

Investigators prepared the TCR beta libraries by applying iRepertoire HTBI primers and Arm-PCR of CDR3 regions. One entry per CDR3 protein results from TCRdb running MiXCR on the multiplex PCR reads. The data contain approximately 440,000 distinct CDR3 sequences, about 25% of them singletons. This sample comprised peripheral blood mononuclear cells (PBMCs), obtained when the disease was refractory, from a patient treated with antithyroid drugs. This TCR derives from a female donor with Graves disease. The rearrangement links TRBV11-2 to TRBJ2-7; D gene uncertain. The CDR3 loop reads CASRPAHGAYEQYF. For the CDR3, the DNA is TGTGCCAGCAGACCAGCCCATGGGGCCTACGAGCAGTACTTC.